Given below is one T cell receptor beta chain in context. This probably arose from a read error, given a far larger clone one base away. Because it lacks the conserved phenylalanine or tryptophan at the end, this CDR3 is likely a read error. This entry comes from a study of regulatory T cells in long-lasting Graves disease. HTBI primers from iRepertoire and Arm-PCR of CDR3 regions yielded the TCR beta libraries. A single record per CDR3 protein comes from TCRdb applying MiXCR to the multiplex PCR reads. The sample holds around 250,000 distinct CDR3 sequences, roughly 18% seen once. Noted time point: newly diagnosed GD, antithyroid drugs for less than 3 months. Preparation of the TCR library used RNA extracted from PBMCs. American Thyroid Association guidelines served as the basis for diagnosing Graves' disease. Germline V CDR1 and CDR2: PRHDT, FYEKMQ (reference sequence). CDR3 length equals 15 residues.

These same records also appear under a second study, on T cells in Graves' hyperthyroidism and ophthalmopathy. That source adds: Expanded thyroid clonotypes (above 0.001) were mostly also found in blood.

The sample consisted of peripheral blood mononuclear cells (PBMCs), taken at new diagnosis, from a patient treated with antithyroid drugs. The TCR sequence derives from a woman in her twenties or thirties with Graves disease. V and J are TRBV13 and TRBJ2-5; TRBD2 aligns across 12 bases. The tail of the sequence fits TRBJ2-1 better, so the J call may be wrong. The CDR3 spells CASSLLAGGLGEQFL. CDR3 in DNA: TGTGCCAGCAGCTTACTAGCGGGGGGGCTTGGTGAGCAGTTCTTG.